What follows are 9 T cell receptor beta chains derived from one specimen sequenced in a study of shared clonotypes between healthy human individuals. TCRdb's copy holds only in-frame clones and misses some; the assay was immunoSEQ multiplex PCR. The sample holds 2,500,000 or so clones, approximately 90% seen once. Sequencing was performed on naive CD4+ T cells sorted from blood. Subset in this sample: CD45RA+ positively selected. The source is a man younger than 35 in good health.

The chain uses TRBV6-1 and TRBJ1-2, with a weak D call TRBD1 (5 bases). The CDR3 sequence is 15 residues long. V gave up 6 bases and J gave up 5 bases, with 19 bases separating them. The V gene's germline CDR1 is MNHNS and CDR2 SASEGT. CDR3 region: CASRSPDTFGYGYTF. The CDR3 DNA follows: TGTGCCAGCAGATCACCGGACACATTTGGGTATGGCTACACCTTC.

This sequence joins TRBV6-6 and TRBJ1-2, with 9 bases that match TRBD1. Trimming removed 5 bases from V and 2 bases from J; junction bases left unmatched: 9. CDR1 and CDR2 from the germline V gene are MNHNY and SVGAGI (reference sequence). CDR3 length equals 16 residues. The CDR3 spells CASSKDRGWTNYGYTF. Written as DNA, the CDR3 is TGTGCCAGCAGTAAAGACAGGGGGTGGACGAACTATGGCTACACCTTC.

This clone was recorded a few times. Other DNA sequences in this specimen translate into the identical CDR3. This sequence joins TRBV30 and TRBJ1-1; D is unresolved. In germline, CDR1 is GTSNPN, CDR2 SVGIG (reference sequence). The CDR3 covers 13 residues. Trimming stripped 2 bases from V and 1 base from J, with 8 bases between. The CDR3 DNA reads as TGTGCCTGGAGTACGGGCCCGAACACTGAAGCTTTCTTT. It codes for CAWSTGPNTEAFF. The full variable domain, rest sourced from reference TRBV30 and TRBJ1-1, is SQTIHQWPATLVQPVGSPLSLECTVEGTSNPNLYWYRQAAGRGLQLLFYSVGIGQISSEVPQNLSASRPQDRQFILSSKKLLLSDSGFYLCAWSTGPNTEAFFGQGTRLTVV.

The V gene is TRBV20-1, the J gene TRBJ2-3; D is ambiguous. The CDR3 totals 10 residues. In germline, CDR1 is DFQATT, CDR2 SNEGSKA (reference sequence). V was shortened by 5 bases and J by 3 bases, with 3 bases between the two germline ends. The CDR3 protein is CSAQTDTQYF. CDR3 nucleotides: TGCAGTGCTCAAACAGATACGCAGTATTTT.

The chain is built from TRBV7-8 and TRBJ2-2, with 8 bases that match TRBD1. Per the germline V gene, CDR1 is SGHVS and CDR2 is FQNEAQ. V was pared by 1 base and J by 1 base, with 8 bases of the junction left unmatched. CDR3 length: 18 amino acids. CDR3 amino acids: CASSLVGRGRMNTGELFF. The CDR3 coding sequence is TGTGCCAGCAGCTTAGTTGGCAGGGGGCGGATGAACACCGGGGAGCTGTTTTTT.

This clone occurred once. The chain uses TRBV27 and TRBJ2-7; D remains ambiguous. CDR1 is MNHEY, CDR2 SMNVEV, per germline (reference sequence). V lost 5 bases and J lost 3, with 14 bases in between. The CDR3 has 14 amino acids. CDR3 residues: CASSAFGSDYEQYF. The CDR3 DNA is TGTGCCAGCAGTGCTTTCGGGTCCGACTACGAGCAGTACTTC.

The genes are TRBV2 and TRBJ1-6; no clear D. The CDR3 covers 13 residues. V lost 8 bases, J lost 6 bases, and 11 bases lay in between. Germline CDR1 SNHLY, CDR2 FYNNEI. CDR3 coding DNA: TGTGCCAGCTCGGCGGAATTTAATTCACCCCTCCACTTT. This encodes CASSAEFNSPLHF.

The chain links TRBV2 to TRBJ1-6; D ambiguous. The CDR3 loop spans 14 amino acids. Germline CDR1 and CDR2: SNHLY and FYNNEI. The ends were cut back, 9 bases at V and 6 bases at J, with 15 bases in the middle. As DNA, the CDR3 is TGTGCCAGTGCCCCCCTGGGGAGTAATTCACCCCTCCACTTT. This encodes CASAPLGSNSPLHF.

The V and J genes are TRBV27 and TRBJ2-7, with D possibly being TRBD1 (6 bases). V was pared by 4 bases and J by 0 bases, with 25 bases between. There are 19 residues in the CDR3. CDR1 is MNHEY and CDR2 is SMNVEV in the germline V gene (reference sequence). The CDR3 is CASSSWTVPGYLSSYEQYF. CDR3 DNA sequence: TGTGCCAGCAGTTCGTGGACAGTACCAGGCTACTTGAGCTCCTACGAGCAGTACTTC.